What follows is one T cell receptor (beta chain) and its context. No antigen is known for it. The TCR alpha and TCR beta cDNA libraries, bearing sample barcodes and UMIs, were generated by 5'RACE using constant-segment primers. A single record per CDR3 protein comes from TCRdb applying MiXCR to the 5' RACE reads. The repertoire holds about 410,000 distinct CDR3 sequences, with more than 15% as singletons. The data originate from a study of T-cell memory formation after mild COVID-19. Study summary: The two donors had largely donor-specific TCR clusters. Points from the study as a whole: While clones contracting from day 15 to 85 were balanced between CD4 and CD8, later expanders leaned CD4+.

V trimming: 2 bases; J trimming: 4 bases; junction bases outside the gene matches: 10. CDR3 size: 15 residues. The V gene's germline CDR1 is DFQATT and CDR2 SNEGSKA (reference sequence). The sample consisted of PBMCs or a T cell subset sorted from them (not recorded which). This TCR came from a man younger than 35 who had mild COVID-19 (a few samples of this study predate the infection). Cell type and time point are not known. The rearrangement links TRBV20-1 to TRBJ2-5; 7 bases are shared with TRBD1. CDR3 sequence (DNA): TGCAGTGCTAGAAGACAGGGCGGTTTTGTAGAGACCCAGTACTTC. As protein: CSARRQGGFVETQYF.